This TCR beta chain appears in the sequencing data of a study of patients and donors after allogeneic stem cell transplantation. By share, this clonotype counts as medium-sized (0.01 to 0.1%). The CDR3 is made up of 14 amino acids. Germline V gene sequence: CDR1 SGHKS, CDR2 YYEKEE (reference sequence). Trimming pared 4 bases from V and 4 bases from J, leaving 14 bases between. MiXCR, run by TCRdb on the RT-PCR reads, gives a single entry per CDR3 protein. The sample has over 1,500 distinct CDR3 sequences; roughly 4.7% are singletons. The sequence derives from a human donor who was either an allogeneic HSCT recipient or a stem cell or donor lymphocyte infusion donor (not recorded which). It is not recorded whose cells these are; they may come from a transplant donor. Sequencing was done on a sample of blood, either unsorted or a sorted T cell fraction (not recorded which). The rearrangement links TRBV5-5 to TRBJ1-1, with D perhaps TRBD1 (6 bases). CDR3 loop: CASSQLDRSTEAFF. The CDR3 DNA reads TGTGCCAGCAGCCAGCTTGACAGGTCCACTGAAGCTTTCTTT. The variable domain in full, completed from reference TRBV5-5 and TRBJ1-1, reads DAGVTQSPTHLIKTRGQQVTLRCSPISGHKSVSWYQQVLGQGPQFIFQYYEKEERGRGNFPDRFSARQFPNYSSELNVNALLLGDSALYLCASSQLDRSTEAFFGQGTRLTVV.